This TCR beta chain was profiled in a study of blood T cell repertoires in COVID-19. Germline CDR1 is MNHEY and CDR2 is SVGAGI. Germline trimming cut 6 bases from V and 2 bases from J; bases unmatched to any gene: 5. This CDR3 is 15 amino acids long. In the study's own analysis: Reference gene primer amplification in the assay estimated nucleated cell counts. TCRdb's table, derived via immunoSEQ multiplex PCR, lists solely in-frame clones and lacks some. V and J calls and clone size are copied from that table; D and trimming were computed from the DNA. The sample records roughly 140,000 clones, 80% being singletons.

The sequence came from a man aged 55 to 69 with acute or convalescent COVID-19. The material sequenced was peripheral blood. The genes are TRBV6-5 and TRBJ2-1; 9 positions match TRBD1. This CDR3 reads CASSGGQGTYNEQFF. The CDR3 nucleotides are TGTGCCAGCAGCGGGGGACAGGGAACCTACAATGAGCAGTTCTTC.